Below are 29 T cell receptor beta chains sequenced from a single sample in a study of long-term antiretroviral therapy in people with HIV. Researchers report immunoSEQ v3.0 was run at survey level. Clones were read by immunoSEQ multiplex PCR, and TCRdb kept only the in-frame ones, dropping some. In the table there are roughly 16,000 clones, less than 95% of which are singletons. This specimen was unsorted PBMCs, taken roughly 6.4 years after starting antiretroviral therapy. These receptors were collected from a woman between 50 and 59 years old with HIV.

The chain uses TRBV5-1 and TRBJ2-5; perhaps TRBD1 as D (6 bases). In germline, CDR1 is SGHRS, CDR2 YFSETQ. The CDR3 has 14 amino acids. The V and J ends lost 4 bases and 3 bases respectively, with 13 bases between them. The CDR3 loop reads CASSIKPGEETQYF. The DNA for the CDR3 is TGCGCCAGCAGCATAAAACCAGGGGAAGAGACCCAGTACTTC.

In its sample, this clone was seen once. This chain links TRBV7-2 with TRBJ1-1; D gene unclear. Germline V CDR1 and CDR2: SGHTA, FQGNSA. The CDR3 sequence is 13 residues long. V was cut by 1 base and J by 7 bases, with 10 bases left in between. The CDR3 nucleotides are TGTGCCAGCAGCTTAGAGTCAGGCCTTGAAGCTTTCTTT. It yields the protein CASSLESGLEAFF.

V is TRBV7-9 and J is TRBJ2-6; TRBD1 is a possible D gene (5 bases). Germline V gene data show CDR1 as SEHNR and CDR2 as FQNEAQ (reference sequence). Trimming pared 10 bases from V and 0 bases from J, leaving 7 bases between. There are 13 residues in the CDR3. The CDR3 DNA follows: TGTGCCACACAGGTCTCTGGGGCCAACGTCCTGACTTTC. Protein: CATQVSGANVLTF.

This rearrangement joins TRBV11-2 to TRBJ2-7, with TRBD2 matching 15 bases. The length of the CDR3 is 18 residues. J gave up 2 bases and V 3 bases, and 8 bases lay outside the gene matches. The germline V gene encodes CDR1 SGHAT and CDR2 FQNNGV. This CDR3 reads CASSFAGTSGRQTYEQYF. In DNA, the CDR3 is TGTGCCAGCAGCTTCGCGGGGACTAGCGGGAGGCAGACCTACGAGCAGTACTTC.

V usage is TRBV6-6 and J usage is TRBJ1-6; TRBD1 might be the D (5 bases). Germline V lookup: CDR1 MNHNY, CDR2 SVGAGI (reference sequence). The CDR3 sequence is 12 residues long. Deletions cut 7 bases from V and 13 bases from J, with 14 bases between. The CDR3 spells CASMAARGPLHF. The CDR3 DNA sequence: TGTGCCAGCATGGCGGCCCGGGGGCCCCTCCACTTT.

The V gene is TRBV29-1, the J gene TRBJ2-1; 10 positions agree with TRBD2. The CDR3 has 18 amino acids. The ends lost 8 bases at V and 2 bases at J; junction bases unmatched: 18. Per the germline V gene, CDR1 is SQVTM and CDR2 is ANQGSEA. Here the CDR3 reads CSSAPGAGLAGAYNEQFF. The CDR3 coding sequence is TGCAGCTCAGCCCCGGGGGCTGGGCTAGCGGGAGCCTACAATGAGCAGTTCTTC.

The chain employs TRBV6-9 and TRBJ1-4; tentative D call: TRBD1 (5 bases). V dropped 6 bases and J dropped 1 base, with 9 bases sitting between them. The CDR3 sequence is 14 residues long. CDR1 is MNHGY and CDR2 is SVAAGI in the germline V gene. In DNA, the CDR3 is TGTGCCAGCAGGGGGACGGGAACTAATGAAAAACTGTTTTTT. Translation gives CASRGTGTNEKLFF.

The rearrangement links TRBV15 to TRBJ2-7; 9 positions agree with TRBD2. The J segment lost 1 base and the V segment lost 2 bases, leaving 6 bases of the junction unmatched. Germline V gene data show CDR1 as LNHNV and CDR2 as YYDKDF (reference sequence). The CDR3 has 16 amino acids. The CDR3 loop is CATSRPSGRSSYEQYF. CDR3 coding DNA: TGTGCCACCAGCAGACCCAGCGGGAGGAGTTCCTACGAGCAGTACTTC.

The V gene is TRBV27, the J gene TRBJ1-3; no clear D. The germline V gene has CDR1 MNHEY and CDR2 SMNVEV (reference sequence). This CDR3 spans 17 amino acids. The V end lost 7 bases, the J end lost 2 bases, and 21 bases lay between the germline ends. This CDR3 is CASTQRGKGSAGNTIYF. CDR3 nucleotide sequence: TGTGCCAGCACCCAACGGGGAAAGGGAAGCGCTGGAAACACCATATATTTT.

The gene calls are TRBV2 and TRBJ1-1; 7 bases are a match to TRBD1. This CDR3 spans 14 amino acids. V gave up 4 bases and J gave up 1 base; unmatched junction bases: 3. The germline gives CDR1 SNHLY, CDR2 FYNNEI. The CDR3 is CASSGQGSNTEAFF. Written as DNA, the CDR3 is TGTGCCAGCAGTGGACAGGGATCGAACACTGAAGCTTTCTTT.

The J gene is TRBJ1-4, the V gene TRBV19; possibly TRBD1 for D (6 bases). V lost 5 bases and J 3 bases, leaving 10 bases between the germline ends. This CDR3 has 14 amino acids. Germline lookup yields CDR1 LNHDA and CDR2 SQIVND (reference sequence). CDR3 nucleotides: TGTGCCAGTAGTCCCGGGACACCTAATGAAAAACTGTTTTTT. Amino acids: CASSPGTPNEKLFF.

This chain connects TRBV19 to TRBJ2-5, with 9 bases lining up with TRBD2. Trimming took 8 bases from V and 2 from J; bases not matched to a gene: 9. This CDR3 comprises 15 residues. Germline loops: CDR1 LNHDA, CDR2 SQIVND (reference sequence). Here the CDR3 DNA reads TGTGCCAGTTCCAGCCAGGGACTAGCTCAAGAGACCCAGTACTTC. Its translation: CASSSQGLAQETQYF.

The chain carries TRBV7-2 and TRBJ2-7; TRBD2 aligns across 11 bases. Germline V gives CDR1 SGHTA, CDR2 FQGNSA. The CDR3 is 15 residues long. The junction had 3 bases not matched to a gene; V was cut back by 1 base and J by 4 bases. The CDR3 nucleotides read TGTGCCAGCAGCTTAGAGATAGCGGGAGGGTACGAGCAGTACTTC. It codes for CASSLEIAGGYEQYF.

The chain is built from TRBV7-9 and TRBJ1-1; D perhaps matches TRBD1 (6 bases). Germline V gene data show CDR1 as SEHNR and CDR2 as FQNEAQ (reference sequence). V was trimmed by 5 bases and J by 1 base, leaving 14 bases between them. The CDR3 consists of 15 residues. CDR3 region: CASSDPGHQNTEAFF. The CDR3 nucleotides are TGTGCCAGCAGCGACCCGGGACACCAGAACACTGAAGCTTTCTTT. Based on the CDR3 plus reference TRBV7-9 and TRBJ1-1, the full variable domain is DTGVSQNPRHKITKRGQNVTFRCDPISEHNRLYWYRQTLGQGPEFLTYFQNEAQLEKSRLLSDRFSAERPKGSFSTLEIQRTEQGDSAMYLCASSDPGHQNTEAFFGQGTRLTVV.

The chain joins TRBV5-4 to TRBJ2-7; 7 bases are shared with TRBD1. Germline-derived CDR1 and CDR2 are SGHNT and YYREEE (reference sequence). The CDR3 contains 15 residues. Trimming at V came to 1 base and at J to 0 bases, leaving 4 bases not matched to a gene. CDR3 sequence reads: CASSLKAGGSYEQYF. The DNA of the CDR3 is TGTGCCAGCAGCTTGAAGGCAGGGGGCTCCTACGAGCAGTACTTC.

The V gene is TRBV28, the J gene TRBJ1-1; possibly TRBD1 for D (6 bases). This CDR3 is built from 14 residues. Germline values: CDR1 MDHEN, CDR2 SYDVKM. The V gene lost 3 bases and the J gene lost 7 bases, with 15 bases spanning the gap. The CDR3 coding sequence is TGTGCCAGCAGTTTTAGGGGGGAGTACTTTGAAGCTTTCTTT. It encodes CASSFRGEYFEAFF.

The CDR3 region has the DNA TGTGCCAGTAGTACAGGGGGTTGGGGTGAGCAGTTCTTC. As protein: CASSTGGWGEQFF. The chain links TRBV19 to TRBJ2-1; 7 nucleotides line up with TRBD1. CDR1 LNHDA and CDR2 SQIVND come from the germline V gene (reference sequence). The CDR3 runs to 13 residues. V lost 4 bases, J lost 9 bases, and 6 bases stayed unmatched. The full variable domain, with the rest looked up from reference TRBV19 and TRBJ2-1, is DGGITQSPKYLFRKEGQNVTLSCEQNLNHDAMYWYRQDPGQGLRLIYYSQIVNDFQKGDIAEGYSVSREKKESFPLTVTSAQKNPTAFYLCASSTGGWGEQFFGPGTRLTVL.

The chain links TRBV7-6 to TRBJ2-5; the D gene is possibly TRBD2 (5 bases). Trimming shortened V by 2 bases and J by 4 bases, and 11 bases separated the two germline ends. This CDR3 is 14 amino acids long. Germline V gene lookup returns CDR1 SGHVS and CDR2 FNYEAQ. CDR3 sequence: CASSLSSVPETQYF. DNA of the CDR3: TGTGCCAGCAGCTTAAGTAGCGTACCAGAGACCCAGTACTTC.

J is TRBJ2-7 and V is TRBV28; D is undetermined. V lost 6 bases and J 6 bases, leaving 12 bases between the germline ends. CDR3 length equals 12 residues. Germline CDR1 is MDHEN and CDR2 is SYDVKM. CDR3 nucleotides: TGTGCCAGCAGCCAAGTCGTGGCCGAGCAGTACTTC. Its translation is CASSQVVAEQYF.

The V and J genes are TRBV5-8 and TRBJ1-5, with D hard to call. From germline, CDR1 is SGHTS and CDR2 YDEGEE. V was shortened by 1 base and J by 7 bases, with 18 bases between the two germline ends. The CDR3 covers 16 residues. In DNA, the CDR3 is TGTGCCAGCAGCTTGTTAGGGAGTGGATCATTGCAGCCCCAGCATTTT. This translates into CASSLLGSGSLQPQHF.

This clone came up once. The rearrangement links TRBV28 to TRBJ2-7, with D possibly matching TRBD2 (6 bases). This CDR3 comprises 14 residues. V gave up 5 bases and J gave up 3 bases, with 14 bases separating them. Germline V CDR1 and CDR2: MDHEN, SYDVKM. CDR3: CASSTGEELYEQYF. Written as DNA, the CDR3 is TGTGCCAGCAGTACCGGGGAGGAGCTCTACGAGCAGTACTTC.

This chain links TRBV19 with TRBJ2-7; 10 nucleotides match TRBD2. J gave up 4 bases and V 6 bases, and 6 bases lay outside the gene matches. Germline V gene lookup returns CDR1 LNHDA and CDR2 SQIVND (reference sequence). The CDR3 is 14 residues long. The CDR3: CASRASGSKYEQYF. CDR3 in DNA: TGTGCCAGTAGAGCTAGCGGGAGTAAGTACGAGCAGTACTTC.

The chain joins TRBV21-1 to TRBJ2-1; TRBD2 reflects the table's D call only, with no check against the DNA. TRBV21-1 is a listed pseudogene. The CDR3 loop spans 16 amino acids. CDR3 region: CASSRPTSGVGNEQFF. CDR3 coding DNA: TGTGCCAGCAGCAGGCCGACTAGCGGCGTGGGGAATGAGCAGTTCTTC.

This chain joins TRBV9 and TRBJ2-5; D not certain. This CDR3 is built from 16 residues. The germline V and J ends were trimmed by 2 bases and 1 base, with 15 bases remaining between them. CDR1 and CDR2 (germline): SGDLS, YYNGEE. The DNA of the CDR3 is TGTGCCAGCAGCGTCGCCCCGGACCCTCCCCAAGAGACCCAGTACTTC. The encoded protein is CASSVAPDPPQETQYF.

The J gene is TRBJ2-3, the V gene TRBV19, with D possibly TRBD2 on 6 matching bases. V dropped 5 bases and J dropped 1 base, with 13 bases sitting between them. CDR3 length: 15 amino acids. Germline V lookup: CDR1 LNHDA, CDR2 SQIVND (reference sequence). The CDR3 DNA reads as TGTGCCAGTAGTCTCAGGACTATAGGCACAGATACGCAGTATTTT. It translates to CASSLRTIGTDTQYF. Supplemented by reference TRBV19 and TRBJ2-3, the full variable domain reads DGGITQSPKYLFRKEGQNVTLSCEQNLNHDAMYWYRQDPGQGLRLIYYSQIVNDFQKGDIAEGYSVSREKKESFPLTVTSAQKNPTAFYLCASSLRTIGTDTQYFGPGTRLTVL.

The sample holds one count of this clone. The chain has TRBV11-2 and TRBJ2-7; D is uncertain. CDR3 length equals 14 residues. Germline V gene sequence: CDR1 SGHAT, CDR2 FQNNGV. Trimming removed 1 base from V and 0 bases from J, with 7 bases in between. The CDR3 protein is CASSLGGNSYEQYF. In DNA form, the CDR3 reads TGTGCCAGCAGCTTAGGGGGAAACTCCTACGAGCAGTACTTC.

The rearrangement uses TRBV6-5 and TRBJ1-1; D possibly corresponds to TRBD1 (6 bases). CDR1 and CDR2 (germline): MNHEY, SVGAGI. V lost 2 bases to trimming and J lost 1 base, with 8 bases between them. This CDR3 comprises 14 residues. CDR3 residues: CASSYGGQNTEAFF. Here the CDR3 DNA reads TGTGCCAGCAGTTACGGGGGACAGAACACTGAAGCTTTCTTT.

This clone was seen just once. The V and J genes are TRBV7-9 and TRBJ2-3, with D hard to call. The V gene's germline CDR1 is SEHNR and CDR2 FQNEAQ (reference sequence). The CDR3 has 15 amino acids. V lost 1 base and J lost 0, with 8 bases in between. The CDR3 sequence is CASSLVGRSTDTQYF. The CDR3 nucleotides are TGTGCCAGCAGCTTAGTAGGCAGGAGCACAGATACGCAGTATTTT.

The rearrangement uses TRBV7-2 and TRBJ2-5, with 12 bases aligning to TRBD2. J gave up 5 bases and V 1 base, and 2 bases lay outside the gene matches. CDR3 length: 15 amino acids. Germline-derived CDR1 and CDR2 are SGHTA and FQGNSA. CDR3 sequence: CASSLGLAGVETQYF. As DNA, the CDR3 is TGTGCCAGCAGCTTAGGACTAGCGGGAGTCGAGACCCAGTACTTC.